This TCR beta chain came from a study of T cell responses to AZD1222 COVID-19 vaccine. Notes on this clone: As yet, its antigen is unknown.

Using immunoSEQ multiplex PCR, the repertoire was profiled, and TCRdb retains in-frame clones only, with some absent. The profile shows almost 95,000 clones, about 85% of them singletons. Losses at the gene ends were 5 bases for V and 0 bases for J; bases not matched to a gene: 2. Germline V gene data show CDR1 as LNHDA and CDR2 as SQIVND (reference sequence). This CDR3 comprises 14 residues. Study-wide points: In the spike-specific TCR repertoire, nearly half reportedly target unmutated variant regions. Baseline serology detected seropositivity in only six or seven AZD1222 recipients. Researchers report vaccine-associated CD4 TCRs spanning spike, with dominance at 160-218 and 743-854. Sampled repertoires all dated from after the peak T cell response.

J is TRBJ1-1 and V is TRBV19; 8 bases are a match to TRBD1. This TCR came from an adult who received the AZD1222 COVID-19 vaccine. The source material was peripheral blood, sampled 28 days after the second AZD1222 dose. CDR3 residues: CASSGQGLNTEAFF. Here the CDR3 DNA reads TGTGCCAGTAGTGGACAGGGACTGAACACTGAAGCTTTCTTT.